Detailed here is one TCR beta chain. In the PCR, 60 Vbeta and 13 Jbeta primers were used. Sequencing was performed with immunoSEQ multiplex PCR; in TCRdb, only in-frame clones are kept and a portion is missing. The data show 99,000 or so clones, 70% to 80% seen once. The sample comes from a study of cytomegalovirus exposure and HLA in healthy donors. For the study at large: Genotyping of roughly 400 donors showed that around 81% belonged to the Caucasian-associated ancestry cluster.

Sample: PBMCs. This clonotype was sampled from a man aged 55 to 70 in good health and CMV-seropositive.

CDR3: CASSETGLEGTDTQYF. The CDR3 DNA reads as TGTGCCAGCAGTGAAACAGGGTTGGAGGGCACAGATACGCAGTATTTT. The chain is built from TRBV25-1 and TRBJ2-3, with a tentative D call TRBD1 (6 bases). Germline V gene sequence: CDR1 MGHDK, CDR2 SYGVNS. Deletions cut 2 bases from V and 1 base from J, with 13 bases between. The CDR3 runs to 16 residues.